The source of this TCR beta chain is a study of control samples from healthy donors and cancer patients. Germline V gene lookup returns CDR1 KGHSH and CDR2 LQKENI. This CDR3 comprises 13 residues. Trimming cost V 0 bases and J 1 base, with 3 bases left between them. TCRdb's table, derived via immunoSEQ multiplex PCR, lists solely in-frame clones and lacks some. The sample yields under 75,000 clones, 65% to 90% seen once. This sequence was found in a middle-aged man in good health. The sequenced sample was blood. The gene calls are TRBV18 and TRBJ2-5; D gene uncertain. CDR3 DNA sequence: TGTGCCAGCTCACCACCGGGCCAAGAGACCCAGTACTTC. Translation: CASSPPGQETQYF.